This T cell receptor beta chain derives from a study of T cell repertoires in cytomegalovirus infection. Overall study findings and caveats: Carriage of CMV together with the relevant HLA was identifiable through cumulative public TCR beta family frequency.

Germline loops: CDR1 MNHEY, CDR2 SMNVEV (reference sequence). The CDR3 spans 14 residues. MiXCR was run by TCRdb on the reads, yielding one entry per CDR3 protein. This table has approximately 910,000 distinct CDR3 sequences, roughly a third appearing once. About this clonotype itself: Its cognate antigen is unknown. One junction end disagrees with the germline gene, perhaps due to a read error.

This clonotype was sampled from a human donor in good health (CMV status not recorded). Some clones in this sample may be carry-over from other donors' samples. This material consisted of cultured CD8+ T cells from PBMCs, taken from culture after CMV antigen stimulation. The rearrangement joins TRBV27 to TRBJ1-2, with D possibly being TRBD1 (6 bases). CDR3 nucleotides: TGTGCCAACAGTTTACTGGGGGGCGCGGATGGCTACACCTTC. Its translation: CANSLLGGADGYTF.